Sample share makes the clone carrying this TCR beta chain medium-sized. Its target is not known. A mixed TRB-A/B primer pool amplified rearranged TRB by multiplex touch-down PCR. TCRdb ran MiXCR on the multiplex PCR reads and lists one entry per CDR3 protein. The repertoire has roughly 4,600 distinct CDR3 sequences, 20% to 30% of them found once; the top ten carry about 47%. TCR beta rearrangements were amplified from peripheral blood genomic DNA. The record originates from a study of T cell repertoires in aging, cancer and after chemotherapy. Overall study context: Paired samples before and after chemotherapy came from chronic lymphocytic leukemia patients on fludarabine- or bendamustine-based regimens.

V lost 0 bases, J lost 5 bases, and 9 bases stayed unmatched. Germline-derived CDR1 and CDR2 are ENHRY and SYGVKD. The CDR3 covers 17 residues. Findings and limits, study-wide: No conclusions about immunological memory after chemotherapy can be drawn from the repertoire data.

The genes are TRBV10-3 and TRBJ2-1; 8 bases match TRBD2. The source of this sequence is a human donor with a blood cancer. Sequencing input: blood. CDR3 sequence: CAISESGRGARDNEQFF. The CDR3 nucleotides are TGTGCCATCAGTGAGTCGGGGCGGGGGGCCCGCGACAATGAGCAGTTCTTC.